This TCR beta chain originates from a study of long-term antiretroviral therapy in people with HIV. Study-wide results and limits: ART-treated samples gained diversity yet remained below transplant donor controls.

This clone was observed a handful of times. The antigen is undetermined. A much larger clone differs from this one at a single base, so this may be a read error. Version v3.0 of the immunoSEQ assay ran at survey level. Profiling relied on immunoSEQ multiplex PCR, and the TCRdb table lists in-frame clones only, not all of them. In the table there are 9,000 to 13,000 clones, around 80% of which are singletons. Germline CDR1 and CDR2: KGHSH and LQKENI. Trimming left V 2 bases short and J 4 bases short, with 11 bases between. The length of the CDR3 is 14 residues. The clonotype originates from a man aged 40-50 years with HIV. The sequencing used unsorted PBMCs, collected 1.8 years after starting antiretroviral therapy. The chain has TRBV18 and TRBJ1-2, with D perhaps matching TRBD1 (5 bases). DNA of the CDR3: TGTGCCAGCTCACCAGGGCAGGGTTTCTATGGCTACACCTTC. It specifies CASSPGQGFYGYTF.